The TCR beta chain described here comes from a study of blood T cell repertoires in COVID-19. About the study: COVID-19 samples from acute and convalescent phases originated in the United States, Italy and Spain.

V gave up 5 bases and J gave up 6 bases; unmatched junction bases: 6. Germline CDR1 reads SGHAT; CDR2 reads FQNNGV. The CDR3 totals 16 residues. This clone was seen only once. Patients at the Seattle site were enrolled during active infection and followed longitudinally. The method was immunoSEQ multiplex PCR; TCRdb's version includes in-frame clones alone and lacks a portion of them. Here the sample spans roughly 290,000 clones, 80% to 95% being singletons. The chain couples TRBV11-2 to TRBJ2-1, with 14 bases that match TRBD2. The TCR was taken from a woman in her 30s with COVID-19, enrolled during active disease. Sequencing was done on a sample of peripheral blood. The CDR3 nucleotides read TGTGCCAGCAGCCCGGGTGGACTAGCGGGGGGCAATGAGCAGTTCTTC. Amino acids: CASSPGGLAGGNEQFF.